Below are 5 T cell receptor beta chains sequenced from a single sample in a study of blood T cell repertoires in COVID-19. Profiled with immunoSEQ multiplex PCR; TCRdb holds only in-frame clones, not every one. The repertoire holds under 170,000 clones, with roughly 84% as singletons. The sequenced sample consisted of peripheral blood. These receptors all come from a man in his sixties or seventies with acute or convalescent COVID-19.

J is TRBJ2-3 and V is TRBV6-4, with 11 bases that match TRBD2. The CDR3 consists of 17 residues. V gave up 6 bases and J gave up 6 bases; unmatched junction bases: 14. From germline, CDR1 is MRHNA and CDR2 SNTAGT. This chain's CDR3 is CASRGKLAGVRGDTQYF. For the CDR3, the DNA is TGTGCCAGCAGAGGAAAACTAGCGGGAGTGAGAGGGGATACGCAGTATTTT.

J is TRBJ2-1 and V is TRBV5-1; D may be TRBD2 (8 bases). This CDR3 region has 15 residues. Germline V CDR1 and CDR2: SGHRS, YFSETQ. V shed 4 bases and J shed 4 bases, with 15 bases lying between them. CDR3 DNA: TGCGCCAGCAGCCCGGGGGGGACAGCATACAATGAGCAGTTCTTC. Protein product: CASSPGGTAYNEQFF.

In this sample, this clone turned up once. J is TRBJ1-2 and V is TRBV5-1, with 7 bases lining up with TRBD1. V trimming: 0 bases; J trimming: 8 bases; junction bases outside the gene matches: 7. Per germline, CDR1 SGHRS and CDR2 YFSETQ. This CDR3 has 14 residues. In DNA form, the CDR3 reads TGCGCCAGCAGCTTGGAGGCAGGGGGTATGGGCTACACCTTC. Translated: CASSLEAGGMGYTF.

This clone was counted between two and nine times. This chain uses TRBV18 with TRBJ2-7; 8 bases map to TRBD1. The CDR3 extends over 13 amino acids. The germline CDR1 and CDR2 sequences are KGHSH and LQKENI. Trimming cost V 8 bases and J 2 bases; bases outside gene matches: 5. The CDR3 loop reads CASGGTGTYEQYF. As DNA, the CDR3 is TGTGCCAGCGGCGGGACAGGTACCTACGAGCAGTACTTC.

The chain employs TRBV27 and TRBJ2-2; possibly TRBD1 for D (5 bases). This CDR3 contains 16 residues. The V end was cut by 9 bases, the J end by 2 bases, with 19 bases between. Germline V gives CDR1 MNHEY, CDR2 SMNVEV (reference sequence). CDR3 sequence (DNA): TGTGCCAGACCTAGGTGGGCAGGGTGTAACACCGGGGAGCTGTTTTTT. This encodes CARPRWAGCNTGELFF.